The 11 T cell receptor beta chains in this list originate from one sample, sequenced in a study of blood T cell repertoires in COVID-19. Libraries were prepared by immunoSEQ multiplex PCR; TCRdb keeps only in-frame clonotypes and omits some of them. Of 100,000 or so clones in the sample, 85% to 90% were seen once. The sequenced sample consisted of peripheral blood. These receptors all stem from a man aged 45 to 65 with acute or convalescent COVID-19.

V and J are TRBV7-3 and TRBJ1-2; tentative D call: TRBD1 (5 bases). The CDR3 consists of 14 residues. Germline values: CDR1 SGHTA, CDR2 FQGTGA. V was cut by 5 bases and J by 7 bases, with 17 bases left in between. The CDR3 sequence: CASSETSSRVGYTF. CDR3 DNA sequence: TGTGCCAGCAGCGAAACGAGTAGCAGGGTTGGCTACACCTTC.

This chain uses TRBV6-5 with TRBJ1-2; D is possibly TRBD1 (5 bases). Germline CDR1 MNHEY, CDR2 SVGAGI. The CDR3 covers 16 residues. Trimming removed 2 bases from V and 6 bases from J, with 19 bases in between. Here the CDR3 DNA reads TGTGCCAGCAGTTACGCGATGGGTAGGGGAATGGATGGCTACACCTTC. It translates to CASSYAMGRGMDGYTF.

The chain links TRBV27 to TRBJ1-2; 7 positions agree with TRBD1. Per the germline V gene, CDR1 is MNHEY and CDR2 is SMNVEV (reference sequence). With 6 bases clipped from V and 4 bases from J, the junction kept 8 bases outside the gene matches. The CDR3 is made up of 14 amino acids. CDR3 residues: CASRRQGQGYGYTF. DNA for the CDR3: TGTGCCAGCAGACGACAGGGTCAAGGCTATGGCTACACCTTC.

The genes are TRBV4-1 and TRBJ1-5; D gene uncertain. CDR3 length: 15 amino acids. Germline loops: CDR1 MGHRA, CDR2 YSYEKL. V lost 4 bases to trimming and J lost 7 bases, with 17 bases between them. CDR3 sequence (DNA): TGCGCCAGCAGCCTGGAGGGCTCGGGTTTGCAGCCCCAGCATTTT. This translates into CASSLEGSGLQPQHF.

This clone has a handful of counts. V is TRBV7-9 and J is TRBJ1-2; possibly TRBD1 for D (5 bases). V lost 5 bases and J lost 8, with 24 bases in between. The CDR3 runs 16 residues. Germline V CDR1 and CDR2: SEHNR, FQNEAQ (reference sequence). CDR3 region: CASSRPSGPLRRGYTF. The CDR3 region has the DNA TGTGCCAGCAGCCGCCCCTCAGGGCCCTTACGACGAGGCTACACCTTC.

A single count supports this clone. In nucleotides, the CDR3 is TGTGCCAGCAGCTTGCACCGAGACTATGGCTACACCTTC. Its translation is CASSLHRDYGYTF. The rearrangement joins TRBV7-9 to TRBJ1-2; D is unresolved. V lost 3 bases to trimming and J lost 3 bases, with 8 bases between them. The CDR3 runs to 13 residues. Germline V CDR1 and CDR2: SEHNR, FQNEAQ (reference sequence).

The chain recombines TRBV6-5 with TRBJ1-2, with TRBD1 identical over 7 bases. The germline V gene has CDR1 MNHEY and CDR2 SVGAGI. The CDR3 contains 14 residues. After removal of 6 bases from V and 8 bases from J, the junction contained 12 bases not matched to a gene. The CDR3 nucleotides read TGTGCCAGCAGGCAGGGACAGCAGCTGATGGGCTACACCTTC. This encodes CASRQGQQLMGYTF.

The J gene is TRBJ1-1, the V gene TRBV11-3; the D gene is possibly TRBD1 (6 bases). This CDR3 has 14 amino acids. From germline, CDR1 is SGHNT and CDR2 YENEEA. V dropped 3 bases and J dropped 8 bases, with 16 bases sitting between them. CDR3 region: CASSLGGRRTEAFF. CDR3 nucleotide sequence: TGTGCCAGCAGCTTGGGGGGGCGCAGAACGGAAGCTTTCTTT.

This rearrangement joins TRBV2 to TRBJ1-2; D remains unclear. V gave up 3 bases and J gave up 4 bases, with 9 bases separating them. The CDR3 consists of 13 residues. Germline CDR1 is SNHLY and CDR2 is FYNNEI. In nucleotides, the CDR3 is TGTGCCAGCAGTGAGGTGGAGCTCTATGGCTACACCTTC. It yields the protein CASSEVELYGYTF.

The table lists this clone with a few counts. The CDR3 DNA sequence: TGTGCCATCAGAAGGACTAGTCGATCCGAGCAGTACTTC. Its translation: CAIRRTSRSEQYF. The chain uses TRBV10-3 and TRBJ2-7; 7 positions agree with TRBD2. The CDR3 extends over 13 amino acids. The germline gives CDR1 ENHRY, CDR2 SYGVKD. The ends lost 6 bases at V and 6 bases at J; junction bases unmatched: 8.

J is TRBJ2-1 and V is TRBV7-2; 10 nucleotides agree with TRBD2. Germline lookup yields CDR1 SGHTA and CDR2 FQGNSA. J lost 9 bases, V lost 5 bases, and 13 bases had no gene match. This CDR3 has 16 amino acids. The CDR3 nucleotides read TGTGCCAGCAGCCCGTCTGCGCTAGCGGGGGTGGGTGAGCAGTTCTTC. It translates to CASSPSALAGVGEQFF.